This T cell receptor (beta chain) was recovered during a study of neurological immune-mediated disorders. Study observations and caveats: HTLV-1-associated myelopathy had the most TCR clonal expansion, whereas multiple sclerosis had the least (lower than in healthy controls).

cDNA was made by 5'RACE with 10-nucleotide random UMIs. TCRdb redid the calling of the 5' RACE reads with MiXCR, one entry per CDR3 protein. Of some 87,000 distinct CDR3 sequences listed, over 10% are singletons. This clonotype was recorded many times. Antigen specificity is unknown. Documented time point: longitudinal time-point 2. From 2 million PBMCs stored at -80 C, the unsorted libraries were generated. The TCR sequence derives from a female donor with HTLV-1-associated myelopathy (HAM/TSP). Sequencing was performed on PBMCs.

As DNA, the CDR3 is TGTGCCAGCAGCACGGCCGGGACAGGGAACACCGGGGAGCTGTTTTTT. This encodes CASSTAGTGNTGELFF. V is TRBV3-1 and J is TRBJ2-2; 8 positions agree with TRBD1. The V and J ends lost 5 bases and 1 base, in that order; junction bases with no gene match: 6. Germline CDR1 and CDR2: LGHDT and YNNKEL (reference sequence). This CDR3 comprises 16 residues.